This passage covers 7 T cell receptor beta chains from one sample sequenced in a study of persistence of HIV-infected CD4 T cells. No antigen has been assigned to these receptors. Cells were stimulated with overlapping HIV-1 Gag 15-mer peptides. CD40L-negative CD69-negative CD45RO-high memory CD4+ T cells were sorted as populations depleted of antigen-responding cells. Sequencing used immunoSEQ version 4 in survey mode. This table comes from immunoSEQ multiplex PCR, and its TCRdb copy is limited to in-frame clones, with some not included. The sample records tens of thousands of clones, over 60% being singletons. Specimen: CD4+ T cells sorted from PBMCs after 18-hour stimulation, collected from a patient who received antiretroviral therapy. The source is an adult man with HIV who was CMV-seropositive.

The chain is built from TRBV6-5 and TRBJ2-5, with D perhaps assigned TRBD1 or TRBD2 (5 bases each). V shed 2 bases and J shed 5 bases, with 9 bases lying between them. Germline V gene data show CDR1 as MNHEY and CDR2 as SVGAGI. The CDR3 consists of 13 residues. The CDR3 DNA reads TGTGCCAGCAGTTACGGGGGAATGGAGACCCAGTACTTC. Translated: CASSYGGMETQYF.

The chain is built from TRBV12-3 or TRBV12-4 and TRBJ2-5, with 9 bases matching TRBD2. Germline trimming cut 3 bases from V and 6 bases from J; bases unmatched to any gene: 2. The CDR3 sequence is 13 residues long. CDR3 loop: CASSFSGGKTQYF. For the CDR3, the DNA is TGTGCCAGCAGTTTCAGCGGGGGGAAGACCCAGTACTTC.

This clone was seen a few times. Other DNA variants within this sample encode the same CDR3. The V call is TRBV5-8, the J call TRBJ2-2; weak D call: TRBD1 (5 bases). Trimming stripped 4 bases from V and 0 bases from J, with 10 bases between. CDR3 length: 15 amino acids. Germline V CDR1 and CDR2: SGHTS, YDEGEE. CDR3 in amino acids: CASSPKGANTGELFF. The CDR3, as DNA: TGTGCCAGCAGCCCTAAAGGGGCGAACACCGGGGAGCTGTTTTTT.

This chain joins TRBV6-1 and TRBJ1-4, with unresolved D. V was shortened by 1 base and J by 7 bases, with 13 bases between the two germline ends. Germline CDR1 is MNHNS and CDR2 is SASEGT. The length of the CDR3 is 15 residues. The CDR3 DNA follows: TGTGCCAGCAGTGAAGGCGCATTTAGAGGTGAAAAACTGTTTTTT. As protein: CASSEGAFRGEKLFF.

This chain links TRBV25-1 with TRBJ1-3, with D possibly being TRBD1 (6 bases). Trimming took 2 bases from V and 5 from J, leaving 10 bases between them. Germline lookup yields CDR1 MGHDK and CDR2 SYGVNS. The CDR3 consists of 14 residues. The CDR3 nucleotides are TGTGCCAGCAGTGAAGGGGGGCAAAGAAACACCATATATTTT. It encodes CASSEGGQRNTIYF.

The chain carries TRBV7-9 and TRBJ1-4; no reliable D call. The V end lost 6 bases, the J end lost 4 bases, and 12 bases lay between the germline ends. Germline lookup yields CDR1 SEHNR and CDR2 FQNEAQ (reference sequence). This CDR3 is 14 amino acids long. The CDR3 nucleotides read TGTGCCAGCAGTACTCGGGGTAATAATGAAAAACTGTTTTTT. Its protein is CASSTRGNNEKLFF.

The chain uses TRBV5-6 and TRBJ2-7; unclear D gene. The CDR3 has 13 amino acids. Trimming took off 4 bases at V and 5 bases at J, with 13 bases between the two ends. The germline V gene has CDR1 SGHDT and CDR2 YYEEEE. CDR3 loop: CASSPDRNDEQYF. The CDR3 DNA follows: TGTGCCAGCAGCCCGGACCGTAACGACGAGCAGTACTTC.